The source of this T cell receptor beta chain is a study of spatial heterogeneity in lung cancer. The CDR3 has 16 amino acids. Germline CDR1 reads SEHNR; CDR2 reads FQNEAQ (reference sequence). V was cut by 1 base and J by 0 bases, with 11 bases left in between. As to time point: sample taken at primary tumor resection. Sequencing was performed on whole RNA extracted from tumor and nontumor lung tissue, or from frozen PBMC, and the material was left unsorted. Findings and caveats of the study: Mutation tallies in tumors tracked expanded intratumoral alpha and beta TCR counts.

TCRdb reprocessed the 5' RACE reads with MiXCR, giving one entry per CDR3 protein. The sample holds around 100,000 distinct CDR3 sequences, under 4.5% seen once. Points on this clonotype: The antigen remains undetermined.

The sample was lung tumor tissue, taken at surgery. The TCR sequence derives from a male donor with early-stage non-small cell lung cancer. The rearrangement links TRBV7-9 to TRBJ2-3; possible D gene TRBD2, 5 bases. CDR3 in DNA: TGTGCCAGCAGCTTAGGGAGCGGCGGGAGCACAGATACGCAGTATTTT. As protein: CASSLGSGGSTDTQYF.